The clone carrying this TCR beta chain showed up many times. What it recognizes is unknown. This sample is part of a study of CD8 T cells in ankylosing spondylitis. Regarding the study as a whole: For ankylosing spondylitis blood, a TCR beta motif of several highly homologous variants appeared characteristic.

The TCR beta libraries were generated through quantitative 5'-RACE incorporating molecular barcodes. TCRdb passed the 5' RACE reads through MiXCR, listing each CDR3 protein once. The sample has approximately 92,000 distinct CDR3 sequences; 8.8% are singletons. Material: blood, either unsorted or a sorted T cell fraction (not recorded which). The sequence was obtained from a male donor with ankylosing spondylitis or in good health (not recorded which).

The CDR3 reads CAWSDMGQGMNTEAFF. The CDR3 nucleotides are TGTGCCTGGAGTGATATGGGGCAGGGAATGAACACTGAAGCTTTCTTT. The chain has TRBV30 and TRBJ1-1; possible D gene TRBD1, 5 bases. This CDR3 has 16 residues. Germline lookup yields CDR1 GTSNPN and CDR2 SVGIG (reference sequence). Trimming pared 1 base from V and 0 bases from J, leaving 15 bases between.